This T cell receptor beta chain derives from a study of T-cell memory formation after mild COVID-19 (dated by TCRdb to 2020 to 2022). General notes on the study: TCR sequence clusters from the two donors were found to be largely donor specific. In two donors, T-cell clones that expanded and contracted after mild COVID-19 were tracked by sequencing TCRalpha and TCRbeta repertoires over time. The cohort was made up of two young adult volunteers, one female and one male, who were previously healthy. What the study reported, not specific to this receptor: The study covered only two mild cases, and larger cohorts including severe cases with pre-infection samples were considered necessary. From day 15 to 85, contracting clones showed balanced CD4/CD8 phenotypes, whereas a second wave of clones that expanded from day 15 to 37 leaned towards CD4+. Contracting CD4+ clones were located mainly in the CM and EM memory subsets, whereas CD8+ clones were found to be enriched in EMRA. Whether the second-wave clones peaking on day 37 were SARS-CoV-2 specific was not confirmed. Some responding clones were detected in pre-infection memory, which suggested that pre-existing cross-reactive memory T cells had joined the SARS-CoV-2 response.

The sequencer listed for this sample is Illumina NovaSeq 6000. TCRalpha and TCRbeta cDNA libraries were built by 5'RACE with constant-segment primers, adding sample barcodes and unique molecular identifiers. Trizol reagent was used to extract RNA from every sample. Libraries were amplified in two PCR steps, with a second sample barcode and Illumina TruSeq adapters added in the second step. The libraries were sequenced on an Illumina NovaSeq using 2 x 150 bp paired-end reads. In the authors' own workflow: With migec v1.2.7, reads were demultiplexed and then collapsed into UMI-guided consensus sequences. Using mixcr v2.1.11, UMI consensuses were aligned to TRA and TRB V and J templates and then assembled into clonotypes. A clonotype was counted as expanded or contracted only if both edgeR and NoisET called the change significant, with noise models trained on biological replicates. For edgeR calls, the thresholds were a false discovery rate-adjusted p below 0.01 and a log2 fold-change of 1. As an exploratory analysis of dynamics, max-normalized trajectories of the 1000 most abundant clonotypes were examined with PCA combined with hierarchical clustering. Each responding clone was given a CD4 or CD8 phenotype based on the CD4+ and CD8+ repertoires, which had been sequenced separately. TCRdb itself trimmed the public reads at Q25 with fastp, ran MiXCR and retained productive beta chains. Each entry is one CDR3 protein sequence, shown with its most common DNA and genes. V and J calls and clone size were set by TCRdb, not the authors. Here the sample has about 140,000 distinct CDR3 sequences; 13% to 15% occur a single time. Less than 30% of the sample is held by the ten biggest clonotypes.

Ficoll-Paque density gradient centrifugation was used to isolate PBMCs. Concerning this clonotype: It has no known antigen specificity. Base qualities are missing; no much larger clone stands one base away.

This receptor was obtained from an adult woman who had mild COVID-19 (a few samples of this study predate the infection). The sample titles of this study are shuffled in the database, so cell type and time point are left out; the donor was told from shared clones. Material: PBMCs or a T cell subset sorted from them (not recorded which).

The CDR3 reads CASRPFLAGVNEQFF. The sequenced DNA is TGTGCCAGTAGGCCCTTCCTAGCGGGAGTAAATGAGCAGTTCTTC. Recombination connected TRBV19 to TRBJ2-1; the central 10 bases match TRBD2. The germline V gene (reference sequence) supplies CDR1 LNHDA and CDR2 SQIVND. The CDR3 has 15 amino acids, counting the end cysteine and phenylalanine. Only the CDR3 DNA stays, 45 bases, in frame from base 1. V trim: 6 bases; J trim: 7 bases; unmatched bases: 9. The CDR3, completed at both ends by the reference TRBV19 and TRBJ2-1 genes, gives the full variable domain DGGITQSPKYLFRKEGQNVTLSCEQNLNHDAMYWYRQDPGQGLRLIYYSQIVNDFQKGDIAEGYSVSREKKESFPLTVTSAQKNPTAFYLCASRPFLAGVNEQFFGPGTRLTVL.